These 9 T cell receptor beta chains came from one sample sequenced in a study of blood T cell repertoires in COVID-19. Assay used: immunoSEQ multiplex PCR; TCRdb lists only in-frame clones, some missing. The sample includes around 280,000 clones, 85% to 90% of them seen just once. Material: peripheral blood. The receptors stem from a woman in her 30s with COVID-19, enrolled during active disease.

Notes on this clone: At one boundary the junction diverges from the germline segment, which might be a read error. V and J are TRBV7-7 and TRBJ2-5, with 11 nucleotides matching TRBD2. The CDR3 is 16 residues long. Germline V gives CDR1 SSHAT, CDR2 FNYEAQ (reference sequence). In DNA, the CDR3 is TGTGCTAGCAGCCCCTCCCCTCTAGCGGGAGGAGAGACCCAGTACTTC. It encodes CASSPSPLAGGETQYF.

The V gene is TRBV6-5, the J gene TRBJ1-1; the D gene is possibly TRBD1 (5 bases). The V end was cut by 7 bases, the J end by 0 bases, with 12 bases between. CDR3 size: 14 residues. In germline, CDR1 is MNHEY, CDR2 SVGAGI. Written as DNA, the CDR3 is TGTGCCAGCATGATTAGGGGCATGAACACTGAAGCTTTCTTT. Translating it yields CASMIRGMNTEAFF.

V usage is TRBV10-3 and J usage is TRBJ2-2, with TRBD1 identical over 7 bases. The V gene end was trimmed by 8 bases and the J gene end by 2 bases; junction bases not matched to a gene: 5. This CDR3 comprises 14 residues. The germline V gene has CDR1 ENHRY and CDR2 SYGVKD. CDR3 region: CAIRDRVNTGELFF. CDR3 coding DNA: TGTGCCATCCGAGACAGGGTTAACACCGGGGAGCTGTTTTTT.

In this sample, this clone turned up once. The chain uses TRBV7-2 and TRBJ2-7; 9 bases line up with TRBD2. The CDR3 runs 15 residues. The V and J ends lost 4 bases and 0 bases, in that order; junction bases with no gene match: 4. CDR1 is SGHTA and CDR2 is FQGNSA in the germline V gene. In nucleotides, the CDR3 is TGTGCCAGCAGCTCACTAGCGGGTTACTCCTACGAGCAGTACTTC. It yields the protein CASSSLAGYSYEQYF.

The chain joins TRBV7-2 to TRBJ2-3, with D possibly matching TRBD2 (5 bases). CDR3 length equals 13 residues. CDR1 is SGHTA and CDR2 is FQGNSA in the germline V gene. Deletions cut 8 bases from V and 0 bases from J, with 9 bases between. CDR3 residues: CASERTSTDTQYF. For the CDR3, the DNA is TGTGCCAGCGAGCGGACTAGCACAGATACGCAGTATTTT.

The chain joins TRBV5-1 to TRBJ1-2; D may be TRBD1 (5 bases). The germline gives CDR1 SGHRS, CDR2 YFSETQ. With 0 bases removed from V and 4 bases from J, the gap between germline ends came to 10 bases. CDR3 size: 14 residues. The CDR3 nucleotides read TGCGCCAGCAGCTTGGAGGGGATAGGCTATGGCTACACCTTC. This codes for CASSLEGIGYGYTF.

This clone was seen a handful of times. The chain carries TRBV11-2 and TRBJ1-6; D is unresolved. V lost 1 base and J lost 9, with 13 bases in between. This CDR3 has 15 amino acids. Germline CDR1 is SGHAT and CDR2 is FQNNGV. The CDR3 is CASSLAGGGVSPLHF. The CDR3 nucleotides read TGTGCCAGCAGCTTAGCAGGAGGTGGGGTTTCACCCCTCCACTTT. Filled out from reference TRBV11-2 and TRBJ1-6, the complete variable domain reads EAGVAQSPRYKIIEKRQSVAFWCNPISGHATLYWYQQILGQGPKLLIQFQNNGVVDDSQLPKDRFSAERLKGVDSTLKIQPAKLEDSAVYLCASSLAGGGVSPLHFGNGTRLTVT.

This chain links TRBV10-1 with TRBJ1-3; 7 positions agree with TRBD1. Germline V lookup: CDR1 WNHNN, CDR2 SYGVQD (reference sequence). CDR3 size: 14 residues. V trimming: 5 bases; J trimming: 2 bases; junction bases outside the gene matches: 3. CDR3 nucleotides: TGCGCCAGCAGTTCAACAGGGGCTGGAAACACCATATATTTT. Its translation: CASSSTGAGNTIYF.

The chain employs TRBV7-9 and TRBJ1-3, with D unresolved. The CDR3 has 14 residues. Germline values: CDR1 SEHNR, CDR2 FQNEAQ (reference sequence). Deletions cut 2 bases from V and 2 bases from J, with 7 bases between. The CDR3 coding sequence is TGTGCCAGCAGCTTACTTATTCCTGGAAACACCATATATTTT. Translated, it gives CASSLLIPGNTIYF.